This T cell receptor beta chain was recorded in a study of shared clonotypes between healthy human individuals. The V end lost 1 base, the J end lost 11 bases, and 14 bases lay between the germline ends. This CDR3 contains 13 residues. Germline V gene data show CDR1 as KGHSH and CDR2 as LQKENI. Execution of the assay was at deep level. Authors' processing steps: As immunoSEQ supplied junction-only sequences (without quality scores), filtering differed. Libraries were prepared by immunoSEQ multiplex PCR; TCRdb keeps only in-frame clonotypes and omits some of them. V and J calls and clone size are copied from that table; D and trimming were computed from the DNA. Found here are approximately 2,300,000 clones, about nine tenths of them singletons; the top ten hold 0.37%.

The chain links TRBV18 to TRBJ1-1, with D uncertain. The source is a man between 18 and 35 years old in good health. Some clones in this sample may be carry-over from other donors' samples. The sequenced material came from naive CD4+ T cells from PBMCs. As to subset: CD45RA+ positively selected. The CDR3 loop reads CASSPRDVRFAFF. The CDR3, as DNA: TGTGCCAGCTCACCACGCGATGTTCGGTTTGCTTTCTTT. The whole variable domain, remainder taken from reference TRBV18 and TRBJ1-1, is NAGVMQNPRHLVRRRGQEARLRCSPMKGHSHVYWYRQLPEEGLKFMVYLQKENIIDESGMPKERFSAEFPKEGPSILRIQQVVRGDSAAYFCASSPRDVRFAFFGQGTRLTVV.